Listed below are T cell receptor beta chains from one sample, sequenced in a study of cytomegalovirus exposure and HLA in healthy donors. Sequenced by immunoSEQ multiplex PCR; TCRdb stores in-frame clones only, minus some. The table lists 100,000 to 150,000 clones, approximately 72% of them singletons. Material for sequencing was PBMCs. These receptors were obtained from a human donor in good health. CDR3s include the opening cysteine and the closing phenylalanine or tryptophan. The order of the fields is J gene, V gene, D gene, clone size, CDR3 DNA, CDR3 protein. A D gene is named only where the DNA matches it firmly. Size is stated for part of the rows, as once, few or many counts, or as a class when the clone is expanded.

>TRBJ2-7|TRBV2|TRBD2|-
TGTGCCAGCAGTCAAGAGGCGGGGGGATCCTACGAGCAGTACTTC
CASSQEAGGSYEQYF
>TRBJ2-1|TRBV27|-|-
TGTGCCAGCACCAGATACAATGAGCAGTTCTTC
CASTRYNEQFF
>TRBJ2-5|TRBV11-2|TRBD1|-
TGTGCCAGCAGCCCCCGAGGGGGACAGGGGCCCCAAGAGACCCAGTACTTC
CASSPRGGQGPQETQYF
>TRBJ1-1|TRBV30|TRBD1|-
TGTGCCTTGGACAGGGGCGGCACTGAAGCTTTCTTT
CALDRGGTEAFF
>TRBJ2-7|TRBV5-1|TRBD2|-
TGCGCCAGCAGCTTCGGACTAGCGGGAGCAATCGGGGGCGAGCAGTACTTC
CASSFGLAGAIGGEQYF
>TRBJ2-2|TRBV11-2|-|-
TGTGCCAGCAGCTCCCCTCGTCCAGGGTGGGACACCGGGGAGCTGTTTTTT
CASSSPRPGWDTGELFF
>TRBJ2-2|TRBV12-5|-|-
TGTGCTAGTGGTTTGGTACTACGAGGGACCGGGGAGCTGTTTTTT
CASGLVLRGTGELFF
>TRBJ2-7|TRBV5-1|-|-
TGCGCCAGCAGCTTGGGACAGGTCTACGAGCAGTACTTC
CASSLGQVYEQYF
>TRBJ2-3|TRBV7-9|TRBD2|-
TGTTCCAGCAGCTTGGGAGGGAACGGCGCAGATACGCAGTATTTT
CSSSLGGNGADTQYF
>TRBJ1-4|TRBV7-9|TRBD1|once
TGTTCCAGCAGCTCCCAGCAGGGGGCAAATGAAAAACTGTTTTTT
CSSSSQQGANEKLFF
>TRBJ1-5|TRBV6-5|TRBD1|-
TGTGCCAGCAGTTACCGGACAGGGAGCAATCAGCCCCAGCATTTT
CASSYRTGSNQPQHF
>TRBJ1-3|TRBV28|TRBD1|-
TGTGCCAGCAGTTTCGGGACAGCTGGAAACACCATATATTTT
CASSFGTAGNTIYF
>TRBJ1-5|TRBV7-8|-|-
TGTGCCAGCAGCTCCTCAGGGGTTCTGAGCAATCAGCCCCAGCATTTT
CASSSSGVLSNQPQHF
>TRBJ1-1|TRBV6-4|TRBD1|-
TGTGCCAGGATCCGGGACAGGGAGAGGGACACCGAAGCTTTCTTT
CARIRDRERDTEAFF
>TRBJ1-1|TRBV19|-|-
TGTGCCAGTAGTATCTTAGGAGGCTCTAACACTGAAGCTTTCTTT
CASSILGGSNTEAFF
>TRBJ2-7|TRBV6-1|TRBD2|few
TGTGCCAGCAGTGAAACACGGACTAGCGGGAAGGGCGAGCAGTACTTC
CASSETRTSGKGEQYF